These 3 T cell receptor beta chains came from one sample sequenced in a study of T cell responses to AZD1222 COVID-19 vaccine. TCRdb's table, derived via immunoSEQ multiplex PCR, lists solely in-frame clones and lacks some. Here the sample spans approximately 300,000 clones, about 94% being singletons. The material sequenced was peripheral blood, taken 28 days after the second AZD1222 dose. The source is an adult who received the AZD1222 COVID-19 vaccine.

The V gene is TRBV29-1, the J gene TRBJ1-2; a possible D gene is TRBD1 (6 bases). Trimming took off 4 bases at V and 12 bases at J, with 18 bases between the two ends. CDR1 is SQVTM, CDR2 ANQGSEA, per germline. This CDR3 is 12 amino acids long. In nucleotides, the CDR3 is TGCAGCGTTGCCGAGGGGGTCCTTCTAGACACCTTC. Translated: CSVAEGVLLDTF.

This clone was seen more than once but under ten times. This CDR3 is CSVDKGQGFGLYF. In DNA, the CDR3 is TGCAGCGTTGATAAAGGGCAGGGCTTCGGATTGTACTTC. V gene TRBV29-1 combines with J gene TRBJ2-7; D is possibly TRBD1 (5 bases). V was pared by 3 bases and J by 12 bases, with 21 bases between. Per the germline V gene, CDR1 is SQVTM and CDR2 is ANQGSEA. This CDR3 spans 13 amino acids.

The chain employs TRBV13 and TRBJ1-1, with D maybe TRBD1 (6 bases). The V gene's germline CDR1 is PRHDT and CDR2 FYEKMQ (reference sequence). Trimming removed 5 bases at V and 1 base at J, with 11 bases between. This CDR3 contains 14 residues. As DNA, the CDR3 is TGTGCCAGCAGCCACGGGACACGGAACACTGAAGCTTTCTTT. Its translation: CASSHGTRNTEAFF.